This TCR beta chain was recorded in a study of T cell repertoires in cytomegalovirus infection. Study as a whole: Public TCR beta signatures indicated both CMV infection and matching HLA type.

Looked up from germline, CDR1 is MGHDK and CDR2 is SYGVNS. V was pared by 3 bases and J by 0 bases, with 8 bases between. CDR3 length: 14 amino acids. General study results and limits: Individuals carrying CMV plus the relevant HLA were identified by cumulative frequency of public TCR beta families.

From the reads, TCRdb called clonotypes with MiXCR, one entry per CDR3 protein. The profile shows about 310,000 distinct CDR3 sequences, just under 25% of them singletons. This clonotype was counted many times. Its cognate antigen is unknown. The chain recombines TRBV25-1 with TRBJ1-1; a possible D gene is TRBD1 (5 bases). The sequence was obtained from a human donor in good health (CMV status not recorded). Some clones in this sample may be carry-over from other donors' samples. The sequenced sample was cultured PBMCs, obtained from culture after CMV antigen stimulation. DNA of the CDR3: TGTGCCAGCAGTGACTGGGGCTTGAACACTGAAGCTTTCTTT. As protein: CASSDWGLNTEAFF.